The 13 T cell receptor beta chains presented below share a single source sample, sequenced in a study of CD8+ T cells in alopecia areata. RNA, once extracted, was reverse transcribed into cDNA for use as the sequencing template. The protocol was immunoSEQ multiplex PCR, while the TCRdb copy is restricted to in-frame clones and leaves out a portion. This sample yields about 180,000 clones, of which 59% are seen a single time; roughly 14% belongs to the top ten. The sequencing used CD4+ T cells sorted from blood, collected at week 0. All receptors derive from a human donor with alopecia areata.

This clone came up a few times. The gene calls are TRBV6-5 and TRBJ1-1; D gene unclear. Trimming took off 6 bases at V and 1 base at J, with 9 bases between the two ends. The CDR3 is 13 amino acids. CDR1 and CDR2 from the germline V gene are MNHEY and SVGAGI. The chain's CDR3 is CASRRWSNTEAFF. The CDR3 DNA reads TGTGCCAGCAGACGATGGTCGAACACTGAAGCTTTCTTT.

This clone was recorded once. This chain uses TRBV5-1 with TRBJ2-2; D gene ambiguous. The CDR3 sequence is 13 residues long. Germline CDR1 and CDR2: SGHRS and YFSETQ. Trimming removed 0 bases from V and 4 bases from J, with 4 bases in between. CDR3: CASSLASTGELFF. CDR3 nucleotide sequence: TGCGCCAGCAGCTTGGCATCCACCGGGGAGCTGTTTTTT.

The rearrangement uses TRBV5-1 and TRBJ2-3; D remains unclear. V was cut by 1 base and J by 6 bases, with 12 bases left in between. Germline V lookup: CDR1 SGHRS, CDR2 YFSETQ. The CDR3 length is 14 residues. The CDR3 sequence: CASSLRFGSDTQYF. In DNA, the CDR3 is TGCGCCAGCAGCTTGAGATTTGGGTCGGATACGCAGTATTTT.

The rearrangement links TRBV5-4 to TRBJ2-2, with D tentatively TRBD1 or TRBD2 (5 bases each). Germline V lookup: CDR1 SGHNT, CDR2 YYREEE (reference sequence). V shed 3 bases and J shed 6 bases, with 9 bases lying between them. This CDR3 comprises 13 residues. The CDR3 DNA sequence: TGTGCCAGCAGCTCAGGGACCCCCGGGGAGCTGTTTTTT. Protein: CASSSGTPGELFF. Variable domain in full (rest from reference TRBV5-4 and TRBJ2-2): ETGVTQSPTHLIKTRGQQVTLRCSSQSGHNTVSWYQQALGQGPQFIFQYYREEENGRGNFPPRFSGLQFPNYSSELNVNALELDDSALYLCASSSGTPGELFFGEGSRLTVL.

In nucleotides, the CDR3 is TGTGCCAGCAGTTACTCTGGCCAGTCTATGGCCCAGCATTTT. Translation gives CASSYSGQSMAQHF. The chain couples TRBV6-5 to TRBJ1-5; D is undetermined. Germline V gene lookup returns CDR1 MNHEY and CDR2 SVGAGI. The V gene lost 0 bases and the J gene lost 11 bases, with 14 bases spanning the gap. This CDR3 region has 14 residues.

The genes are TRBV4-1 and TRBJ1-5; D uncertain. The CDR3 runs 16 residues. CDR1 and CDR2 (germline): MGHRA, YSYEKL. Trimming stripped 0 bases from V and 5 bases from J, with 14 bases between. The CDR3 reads CASSQEGATPYQPQHF. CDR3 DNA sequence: TGCGCCAGCAGCCAAGAAGGAGCGACCCCTTATCAGCCCCAGCATTTT.

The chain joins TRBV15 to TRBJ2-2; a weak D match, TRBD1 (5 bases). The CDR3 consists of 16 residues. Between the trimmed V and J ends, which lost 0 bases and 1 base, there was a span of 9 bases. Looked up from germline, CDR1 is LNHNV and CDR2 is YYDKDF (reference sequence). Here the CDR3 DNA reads TGTGCCACCAGCAGAGAGTACAGGCAGAACACCGGGGAGCTGTTTTTT. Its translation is CATSREYRQNTGELFF.

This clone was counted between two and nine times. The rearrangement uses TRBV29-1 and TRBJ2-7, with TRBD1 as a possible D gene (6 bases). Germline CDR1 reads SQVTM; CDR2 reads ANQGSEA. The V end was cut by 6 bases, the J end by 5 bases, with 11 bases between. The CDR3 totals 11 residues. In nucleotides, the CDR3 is TGCAGCGTCCGGGACACGAACGAGCAGTACTTC. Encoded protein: CSVRDTNEQYF.

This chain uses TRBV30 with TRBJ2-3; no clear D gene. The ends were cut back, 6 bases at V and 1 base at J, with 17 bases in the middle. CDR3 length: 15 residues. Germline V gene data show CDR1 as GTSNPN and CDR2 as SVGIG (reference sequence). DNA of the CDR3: TGTGCCTGTCCTCAACATAGTGGGGGCACAGATACGCAGTATTTT. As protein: CACPQHSGGTDTQYF.

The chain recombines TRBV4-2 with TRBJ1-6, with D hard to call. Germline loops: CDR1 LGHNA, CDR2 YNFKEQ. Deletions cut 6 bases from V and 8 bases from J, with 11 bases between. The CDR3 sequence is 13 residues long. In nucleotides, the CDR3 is TGTGCCAGCAGTCAACTTGAAGATTCACCCCTCCACTTT. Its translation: CASSQLEDSPLHF.

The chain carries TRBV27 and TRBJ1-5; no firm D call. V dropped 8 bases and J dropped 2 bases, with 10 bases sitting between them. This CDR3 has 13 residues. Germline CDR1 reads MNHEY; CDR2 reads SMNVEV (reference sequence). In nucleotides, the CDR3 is TGTGCCAGCTCAGGAACAGGCAATCAGCCCCAGCATTTT. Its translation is CASSGTGNQPQHF.

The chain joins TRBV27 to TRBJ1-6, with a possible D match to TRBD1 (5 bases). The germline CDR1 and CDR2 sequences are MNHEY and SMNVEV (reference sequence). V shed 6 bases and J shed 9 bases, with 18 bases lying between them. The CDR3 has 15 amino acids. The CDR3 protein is CASRKEGQPTSPLHF. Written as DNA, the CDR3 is TGTGCCAGCAGAAAGGAGGGGCAGCCGACTTCACCCCTCCACTTT.

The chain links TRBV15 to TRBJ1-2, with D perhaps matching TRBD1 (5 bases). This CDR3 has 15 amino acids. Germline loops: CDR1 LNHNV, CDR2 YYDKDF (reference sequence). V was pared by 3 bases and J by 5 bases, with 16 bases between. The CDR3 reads CATSRASTVAYGYTF. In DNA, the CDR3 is TGTGCCACCAGCAGGGCTTCGACAGTAGCATATGGCTACACCTTC.